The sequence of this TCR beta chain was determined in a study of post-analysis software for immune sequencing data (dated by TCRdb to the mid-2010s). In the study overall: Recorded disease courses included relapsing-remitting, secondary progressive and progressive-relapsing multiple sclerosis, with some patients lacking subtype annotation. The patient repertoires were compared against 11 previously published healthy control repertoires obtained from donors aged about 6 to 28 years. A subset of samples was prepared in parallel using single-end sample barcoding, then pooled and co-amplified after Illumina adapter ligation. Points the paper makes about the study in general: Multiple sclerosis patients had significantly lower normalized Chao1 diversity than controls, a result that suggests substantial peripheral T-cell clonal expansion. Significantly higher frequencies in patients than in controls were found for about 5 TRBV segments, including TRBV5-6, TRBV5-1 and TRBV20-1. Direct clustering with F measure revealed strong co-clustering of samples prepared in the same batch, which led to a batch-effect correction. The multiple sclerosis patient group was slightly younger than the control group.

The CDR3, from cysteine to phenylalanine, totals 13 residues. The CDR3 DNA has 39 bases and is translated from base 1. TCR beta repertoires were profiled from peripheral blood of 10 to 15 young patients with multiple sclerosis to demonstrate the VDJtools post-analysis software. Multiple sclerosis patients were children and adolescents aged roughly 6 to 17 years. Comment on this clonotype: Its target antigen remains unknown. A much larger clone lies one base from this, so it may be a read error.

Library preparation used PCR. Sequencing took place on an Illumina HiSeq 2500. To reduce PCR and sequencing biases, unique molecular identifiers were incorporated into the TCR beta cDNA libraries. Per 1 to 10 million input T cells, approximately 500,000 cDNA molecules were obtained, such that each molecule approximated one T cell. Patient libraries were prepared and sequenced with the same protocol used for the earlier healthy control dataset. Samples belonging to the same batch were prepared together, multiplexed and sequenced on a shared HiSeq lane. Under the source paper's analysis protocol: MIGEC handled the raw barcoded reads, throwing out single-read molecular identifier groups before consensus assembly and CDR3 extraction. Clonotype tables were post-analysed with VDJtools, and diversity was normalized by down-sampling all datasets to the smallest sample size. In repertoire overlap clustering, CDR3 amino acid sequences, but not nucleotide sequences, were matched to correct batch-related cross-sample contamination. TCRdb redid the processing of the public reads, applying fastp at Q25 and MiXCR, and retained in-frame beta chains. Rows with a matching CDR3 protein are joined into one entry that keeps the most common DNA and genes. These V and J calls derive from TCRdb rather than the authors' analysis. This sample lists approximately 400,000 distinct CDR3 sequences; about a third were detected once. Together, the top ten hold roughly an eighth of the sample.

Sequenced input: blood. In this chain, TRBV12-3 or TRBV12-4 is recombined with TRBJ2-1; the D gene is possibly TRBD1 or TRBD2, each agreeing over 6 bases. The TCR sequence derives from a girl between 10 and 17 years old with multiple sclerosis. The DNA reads TGTGCCAGCAGGTTAGGGGGGTTCGGTGAGCAGTTCTTC. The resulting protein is CASRLGGFGEQFF.